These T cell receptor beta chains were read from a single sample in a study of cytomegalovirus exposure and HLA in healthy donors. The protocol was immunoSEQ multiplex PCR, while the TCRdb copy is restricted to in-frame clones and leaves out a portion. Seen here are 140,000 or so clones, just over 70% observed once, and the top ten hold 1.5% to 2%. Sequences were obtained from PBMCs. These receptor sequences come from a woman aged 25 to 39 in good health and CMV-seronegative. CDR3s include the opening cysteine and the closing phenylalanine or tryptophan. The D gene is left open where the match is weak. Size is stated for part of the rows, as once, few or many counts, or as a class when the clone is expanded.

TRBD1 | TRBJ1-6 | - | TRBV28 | CASGQGARSPLHF | TGTGCCAGCGGACAGGGGGCACGTTCACCCCTCCACTTT
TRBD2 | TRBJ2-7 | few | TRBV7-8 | CASSSGTSGRPEFYEQYF | TGTGCCAGCAGCTCAGGGACTAGCGGGAGGCCGGAGTTTTACGAGCAGTACTTC
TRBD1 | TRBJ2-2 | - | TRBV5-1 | CASRLTGAGTGELFF | TGCGCCAGCAGATTGACAGGGGCAGGAACCGGGGAGCTGTTTTTT
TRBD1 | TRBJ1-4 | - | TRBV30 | CAWSATGTGNEKLFF | TGTGCCTGGAGTGCCACCGGGACAGGGAATGAAAAACTGTTTTTT
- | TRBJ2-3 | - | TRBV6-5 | CASSYSGSGDTQYF | TGTGCCAGCAGTTACTCCGGGAGTGGAGATACGCAGTATTTT
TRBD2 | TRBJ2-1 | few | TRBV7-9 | CASSLALAGSYNEQFF | TGTGCCAGCAGCTTAGCGCTAGCGGGCTCCTACAATGAGCAGTTCTTC
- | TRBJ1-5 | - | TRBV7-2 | CASSLALTLNQPQHF | TGTGCCAGCAGCTTAGCGCTAACCCTAAATCAGCCCCAGCATTTT
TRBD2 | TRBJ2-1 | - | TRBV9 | CASSPGTSAYNEQFF | TGTGCCAGCAGCCCCGGGACTAGCGCCTACAATGAGCAGTTCTTC
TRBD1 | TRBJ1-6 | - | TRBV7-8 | CASSLDRGPLHF | TGTGCCAGCAGCTTAGACAGGGGCCCCCTCCACTTT
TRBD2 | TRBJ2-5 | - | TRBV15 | CATSRTSGSETQYF | TGTGCCACCAGCAGGACTAGCGGGAGCGAGACCCAGTACTTC
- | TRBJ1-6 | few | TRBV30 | CAWRRDSSYNSPLHF | TGTGCCTGGAGGAGGGATTCGTCCTATAATTCACCCCTCCACTTT
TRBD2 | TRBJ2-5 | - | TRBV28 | CASSSPSGGGTETQYF | TGTGCCAGCAGTTCTCCCAGCGGGGGGGGTACGGAGACCCAGTACTTC
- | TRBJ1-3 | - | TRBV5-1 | CASSPVISSGNTIYF | TGCGCCAGCAGCCCGGTCATAAGCTCTGGAAACACCATATATTTT
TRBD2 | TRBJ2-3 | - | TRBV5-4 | CASSRSSGGTTDTQYF | TGTGCCAGCAGCAGATCTAGCGGGGGAACCACAGATACGCAGTATTTT
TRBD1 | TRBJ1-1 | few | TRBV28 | CASSLIPDRATEAFF | TGTGCCAGCAGTTTAATCCCGGACAGGGCCACTGAAGCTTTCTTT
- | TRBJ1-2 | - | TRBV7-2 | CASSLVGGQPLYGYTF | TGTGCCAGCAGCTTAGTGGGGGGGCAGCCTCTCTATGGCTACACCTTC
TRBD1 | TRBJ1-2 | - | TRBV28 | CASSLWRTGTANYGYTF | TGTGCCAGCAGTTTATGGAGAACCGGGACAGCTAACTATGGCTACACCTTC
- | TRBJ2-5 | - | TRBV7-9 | CASSPRTVPGQETQYF | TGTGCCAGCAGTCCCCGAACAGTTCCAGGCCAAGAGACCCAGTACTTC
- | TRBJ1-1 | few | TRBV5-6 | CASDTGLNTEAFF | TGTGCCAGCGATACAGGGTTGAACACTGAAGCTTTCTTT
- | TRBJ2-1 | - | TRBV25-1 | CASSEHNGNEQFF | TGTGCCAGCAGTGAACACAATGGCAATGAGCAGTTCTTC
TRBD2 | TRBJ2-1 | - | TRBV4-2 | CASSQDGTSGRNRLYNEQFF | TGTGCCAGCAGCCAAGACGGGACTAGCGGGAGGAATCGATTGTACAATGAGCAGTTCTTC
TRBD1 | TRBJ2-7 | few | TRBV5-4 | CASSLGTGNYEQYF | TGTGCCAGCAGCTTGGGGACAGGTAACTACGAGCAGTACTTC
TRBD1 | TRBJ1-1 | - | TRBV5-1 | CASSTSRDREPKNTEAFF | TGCGCCAGCAGCACGTCCCGGGACAGGGAACCGAAGAACACTGAAGCTTTCTTT
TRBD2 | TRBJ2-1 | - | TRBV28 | CASGLAGNEQFF | TGTGCCAGCGGACTAGCGGGCAATGAGCAGTTCTTC
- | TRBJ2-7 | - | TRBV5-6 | CASSLVTGHYEQYF | TGTGCCAGCAGCTTGGTGACAGGCCACTACGAGCAGTACTTC